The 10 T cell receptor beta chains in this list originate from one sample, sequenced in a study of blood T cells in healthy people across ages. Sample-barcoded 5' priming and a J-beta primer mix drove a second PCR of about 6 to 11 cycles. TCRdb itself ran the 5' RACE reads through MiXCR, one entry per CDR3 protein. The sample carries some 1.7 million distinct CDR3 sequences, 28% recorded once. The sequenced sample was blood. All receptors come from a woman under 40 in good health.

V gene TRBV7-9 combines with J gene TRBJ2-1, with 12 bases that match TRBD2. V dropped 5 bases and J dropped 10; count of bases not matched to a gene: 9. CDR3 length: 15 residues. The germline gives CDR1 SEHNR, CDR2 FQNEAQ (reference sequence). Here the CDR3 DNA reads TGTGCCAGCAGCCCTGGGACTAGCGGGCTCCCAGAGCAGTTCTTC. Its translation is CASSPGTSGLPEQFF.

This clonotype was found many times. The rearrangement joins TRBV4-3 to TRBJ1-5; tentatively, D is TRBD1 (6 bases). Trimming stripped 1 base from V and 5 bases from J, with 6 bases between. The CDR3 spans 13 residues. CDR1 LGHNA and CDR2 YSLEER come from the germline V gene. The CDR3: CASSQGTDQPQHF. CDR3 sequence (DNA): TGCGCCAGCAGCCAAGGGACAGATCAGCCCCAGCATTTT.

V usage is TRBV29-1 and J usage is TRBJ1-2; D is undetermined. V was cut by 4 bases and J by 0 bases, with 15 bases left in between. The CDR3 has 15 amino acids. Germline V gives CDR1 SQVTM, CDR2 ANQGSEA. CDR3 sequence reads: CSVGTGALSNYGYTF. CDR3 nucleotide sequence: TGCAGCGTTGGGACCGGAGCCCTTTCTAACTATGGCTACACCTTC.

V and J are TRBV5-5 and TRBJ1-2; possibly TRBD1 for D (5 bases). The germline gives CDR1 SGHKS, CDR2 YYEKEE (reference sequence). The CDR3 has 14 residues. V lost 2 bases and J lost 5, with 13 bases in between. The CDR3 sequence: CASSFRGMSYGYTF. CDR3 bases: TGTGCCAGCAGCTTCCGGGGGATGAGTTATGGCTACACCTTC.

For the CDR3, the DNA is TGTGCCAGCATCGTGAGTTCCCAAGGCTACGAGCAGTACTTC. Translating gives CASIVSSQGYEQYF. The chain joins TRBV7-2 to TRBJ2-5; D is undetermined. Gene TRBJ2-7 matches the end of the DNA better, so the J call may be wrong. The CDR3 extends over 14 amino acids. Germline values: CDR1 SGHTA, CDR2 FQGNSA.

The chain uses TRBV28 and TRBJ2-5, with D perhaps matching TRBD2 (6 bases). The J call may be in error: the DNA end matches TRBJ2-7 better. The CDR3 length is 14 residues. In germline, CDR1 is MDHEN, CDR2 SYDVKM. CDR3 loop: CASSLGGTCYEQYF. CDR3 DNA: TGTGCCAGCAGTTTAGGGGGGACCTGTTACGAGCAGTACTTC.

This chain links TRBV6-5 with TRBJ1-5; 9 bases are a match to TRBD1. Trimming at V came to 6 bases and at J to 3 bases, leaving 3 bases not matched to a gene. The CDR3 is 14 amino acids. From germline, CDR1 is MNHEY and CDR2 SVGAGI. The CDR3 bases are TGTGCCAGCAGGGGGGACAGGGACAATCAGCCCCAGCATTTT. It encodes CASRGDRDNQPQHF.

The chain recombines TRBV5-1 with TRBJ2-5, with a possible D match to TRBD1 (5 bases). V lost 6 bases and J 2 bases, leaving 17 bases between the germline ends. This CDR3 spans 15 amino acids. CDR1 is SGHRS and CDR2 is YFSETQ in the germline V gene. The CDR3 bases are TGCGCCAGCATGGATACAGGCGCCCGGCAAGAGACCCAGTACTTC. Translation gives CASMDTGARQETQYF. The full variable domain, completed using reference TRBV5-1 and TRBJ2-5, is KAGVTQTPRYLIKTRGQQVTLSCSPISGHRSVSWYQQTPGQGLQFLFEYFSETQRNKGNFPGRFSGRQFSNSRSEMNVSTLELGDSALYLCASMDTGARQETQYFGPGTRLLVL.

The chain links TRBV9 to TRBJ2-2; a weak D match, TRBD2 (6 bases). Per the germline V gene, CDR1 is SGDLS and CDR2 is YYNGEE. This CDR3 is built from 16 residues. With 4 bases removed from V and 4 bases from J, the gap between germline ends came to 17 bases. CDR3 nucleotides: TGTGCCAGCAGCCCTCTGGGACTGCCTGTCACCGGGGAGCTGTTTTTT. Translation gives CASSPLGLPVTGELFF. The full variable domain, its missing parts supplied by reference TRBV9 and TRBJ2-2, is DSGVTQTPKHLITATGQRVTLRCSPRSGDLSVYWYQQSLDQGLQFLIQYYNGEERAKGNILERFSAQQFPDLHSELNLSSLELGDSALYFCASSPLGLPVTGELFFGEGSRLTVL.

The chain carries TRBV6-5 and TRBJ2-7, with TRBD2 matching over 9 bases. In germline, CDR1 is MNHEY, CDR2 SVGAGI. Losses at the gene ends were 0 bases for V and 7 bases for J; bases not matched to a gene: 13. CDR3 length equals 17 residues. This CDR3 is CASSYSTLAGSYNEQYF. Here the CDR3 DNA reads TGTGCCAGCAGTTACTCCACTCTAGCGGGGTCCTACAATGAGCAGTACTTC.